This T cell receptor (beta chain) originates from a study of cytomegalovirus exposure and HLA in healthy donors. Clones were sequenced by immunoSEQ multiplex PCR, and TCRdb holds only the in-frame ones, with some missing. The data show 95,000 to 150,000 clones, about 96% seen once. Germline V gene data show CDR1 as LGHNT and CDR2 as FRNRAP. With V trimmed by 4 bases and J by 3 bases, 12 bases remained unmatched. This CDR3 spans 16 amino acids. The receptor was isolated from a man in his late teens or twenties in good health and CMV-seronegative. Sample: PBMCs. This chain joins TRBV12-5 and TRBJ2-7; 7 bases line up with TRBD1. The CDR3 loop reads CASGSISTGSDYEQYF. Here the CDR3 DNA reads TGTGCTAGTGGTTCTATTTCGACAGGGTCTGACTACGAGCAGTACTTC.